This T cell receptor (beta chain) was retrieved from a study of blood T cell repertoires in COVID-19. Assay used: immunoSEQ multiplex PCR; TCRdb lists only in-frame clones, some missing. Altogether about 160,000 clones are present, 80% to 90% being singletons, with the ten largest covering about 9.4%. Per the germline V gene, CDR1 is SGHTA and CDR2 is FQGNSA. V was shortened by 5 bases and J by 5 bases, with 18 bases between the two germline ends. The CDR3 contains 15 residues. Material for sequencing was peripheral blood. This chain joins TRBV7-2 and TRBJ2-5, with a weak D call TRBD2 (7 bases). The TCR was taken from a woman between 65 and 79 years old with COVID-19, enrolled during active disease. CDR3 nucleotides: TGTGCCAGCAGCCTGGGAGGGGGGCAGGGGGAGACCCAGTACTTC. Translation gives CASSLGGGQGETQYF.